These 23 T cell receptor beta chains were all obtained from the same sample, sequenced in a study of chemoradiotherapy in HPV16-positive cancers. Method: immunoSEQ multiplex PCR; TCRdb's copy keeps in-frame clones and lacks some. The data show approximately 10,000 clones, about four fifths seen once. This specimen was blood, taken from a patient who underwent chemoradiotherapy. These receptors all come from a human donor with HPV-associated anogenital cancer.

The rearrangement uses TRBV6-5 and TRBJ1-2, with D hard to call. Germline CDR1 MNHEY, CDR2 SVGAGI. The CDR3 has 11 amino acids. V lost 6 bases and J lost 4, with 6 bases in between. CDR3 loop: CASSSSYGYTF. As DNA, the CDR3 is TGTGCCAGCAGCTCTTCCTATGGCTACACCTTC.

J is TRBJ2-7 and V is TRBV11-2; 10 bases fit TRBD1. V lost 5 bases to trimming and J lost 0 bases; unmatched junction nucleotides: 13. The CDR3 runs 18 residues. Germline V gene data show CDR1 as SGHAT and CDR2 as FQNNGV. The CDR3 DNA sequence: TGTGCCAGCAGCCCGGTACAGCGAAGACAGGGGGCCTCCTACGAGCAGTACTTC. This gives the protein CASSPVQRRQGASYEQYF.

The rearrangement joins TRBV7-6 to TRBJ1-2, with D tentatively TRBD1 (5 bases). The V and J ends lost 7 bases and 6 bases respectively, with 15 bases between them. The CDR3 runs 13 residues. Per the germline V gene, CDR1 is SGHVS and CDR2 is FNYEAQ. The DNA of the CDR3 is TGTGCCAGCACCATCCGGGACGGCGATGGCTACACCTTC. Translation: CASTIRDGDGYTF.

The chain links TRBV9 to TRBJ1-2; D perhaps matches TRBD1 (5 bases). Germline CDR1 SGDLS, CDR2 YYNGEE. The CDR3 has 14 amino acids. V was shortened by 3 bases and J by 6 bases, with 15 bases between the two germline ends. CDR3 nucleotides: TGTGCCAGCAGCGACGACAGCCGGCGCGATGGCTACACCTTC. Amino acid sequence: CASSDDSRRDGYTF.

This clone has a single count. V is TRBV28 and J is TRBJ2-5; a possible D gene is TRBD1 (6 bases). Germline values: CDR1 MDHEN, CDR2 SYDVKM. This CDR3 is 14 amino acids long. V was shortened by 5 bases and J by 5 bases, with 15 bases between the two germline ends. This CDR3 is CASSLRAGVETQYF. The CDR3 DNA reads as TGTGCCAGCAGTCTTAGGGCAGGGGTGGAGACCCAGTACTTC. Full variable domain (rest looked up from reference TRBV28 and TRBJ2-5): DVKVTQSSRYLVKRTGEKVFLECVQDMDHENMFWYRQDPGLGLRLIYFSYDVKMKEKGDIPEGYSVSREKKERFSLILESASTNQTSMYLCASSLRAGVETQYFGPGTRLLVL.

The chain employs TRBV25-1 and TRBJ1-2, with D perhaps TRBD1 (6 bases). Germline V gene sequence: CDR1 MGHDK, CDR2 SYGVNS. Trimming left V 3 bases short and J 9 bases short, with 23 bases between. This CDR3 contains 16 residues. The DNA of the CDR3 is TGTGCCAGCAGTGAGAAACAGGGATCCTTAAAGGGTCGCTACACCTTC. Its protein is CASSEKQGSLKGRYTF.

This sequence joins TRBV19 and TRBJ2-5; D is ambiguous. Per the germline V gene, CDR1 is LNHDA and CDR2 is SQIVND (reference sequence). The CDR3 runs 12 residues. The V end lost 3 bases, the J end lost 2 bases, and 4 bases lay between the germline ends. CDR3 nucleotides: TGTGCCAGTAGTATCTCACAAGAGACCCAGTACTTC. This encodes CASSISQETQYF.

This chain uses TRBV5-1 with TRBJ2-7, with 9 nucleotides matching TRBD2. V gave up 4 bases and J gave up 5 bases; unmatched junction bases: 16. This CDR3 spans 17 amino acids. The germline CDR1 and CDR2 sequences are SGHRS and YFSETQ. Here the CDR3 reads CASSPLGGGTSRHEQYF. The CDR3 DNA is TGCGCCAGCAGCCCCCTAGGCGGGGGGACTAGCCGGCACGAGCAGTACTTC.

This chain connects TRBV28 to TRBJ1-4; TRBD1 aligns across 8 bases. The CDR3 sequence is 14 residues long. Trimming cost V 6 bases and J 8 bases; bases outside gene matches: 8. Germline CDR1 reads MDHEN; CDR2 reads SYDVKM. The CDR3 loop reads CASRVQGDSEKLFF. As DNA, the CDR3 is TGTGCCAGCAGGGTACAGGGGGATAGCGAAAAACTGTTTTTT.

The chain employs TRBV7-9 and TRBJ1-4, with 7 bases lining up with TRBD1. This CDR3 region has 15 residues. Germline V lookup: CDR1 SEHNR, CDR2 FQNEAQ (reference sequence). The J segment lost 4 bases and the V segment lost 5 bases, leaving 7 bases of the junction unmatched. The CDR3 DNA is TGTGCCAGCAGCAAAGAGGGACAGCTTAATGAAAAACTGTTTTTT. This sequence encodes CASSKEGQLNEKLFF.

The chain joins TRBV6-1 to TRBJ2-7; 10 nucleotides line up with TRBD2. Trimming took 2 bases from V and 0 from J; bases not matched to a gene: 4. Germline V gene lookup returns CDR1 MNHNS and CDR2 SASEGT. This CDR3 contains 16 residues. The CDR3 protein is CASSEWLAGASYEQYF. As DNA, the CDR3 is TGTGCCAGCAGTGAATGGCTAGCGGGGGCCTCCTACGAGCAGTACTTC.

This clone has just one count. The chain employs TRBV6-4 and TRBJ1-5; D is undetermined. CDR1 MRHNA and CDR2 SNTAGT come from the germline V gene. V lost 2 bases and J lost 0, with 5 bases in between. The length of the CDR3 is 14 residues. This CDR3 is CASSDGDSNQPQHF. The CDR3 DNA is TGTGCCAGCAGTGACGGGGATAGCAATCAGCCCCAGCATTTT.

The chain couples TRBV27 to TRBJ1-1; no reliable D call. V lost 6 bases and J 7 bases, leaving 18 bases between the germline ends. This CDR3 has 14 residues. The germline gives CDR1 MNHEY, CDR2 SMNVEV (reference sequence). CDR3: CASRLDLGLGEAFF. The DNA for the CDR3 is TGTGCCAGCAGGCTAGACCTTGGGCTGGGTGAAGCTTTCTTT.

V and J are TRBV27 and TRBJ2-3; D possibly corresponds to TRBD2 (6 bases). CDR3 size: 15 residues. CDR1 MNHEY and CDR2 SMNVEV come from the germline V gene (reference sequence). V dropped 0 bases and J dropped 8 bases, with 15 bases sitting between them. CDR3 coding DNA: TGTGCCAGCAGTTTATCGGGCGGGGCTGGAGGTACGCAGTATTTT. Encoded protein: CASSLSGGAGGTQYF.

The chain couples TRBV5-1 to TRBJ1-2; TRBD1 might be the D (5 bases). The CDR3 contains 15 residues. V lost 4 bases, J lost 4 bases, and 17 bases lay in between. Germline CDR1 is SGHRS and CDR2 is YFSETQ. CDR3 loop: CASSRRDWRTYGYTF. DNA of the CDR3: TGCGCCAGCAGCCGGAGGGACTGGCGAACCTATGGCTACACCTTC.

Written as DNA, the CDR3 is TGTGCCAGCAGCTTACTAACTATCGGACAGCATCCAAGTAACTACGAGCAGTACTTC. Its translation is CASSLLTIGQHPSNYEQYF. The chain couples TRBV11-2 to TRBJ2-7; TRBD1 is a possible D gene (6 bases). Germline V gene lookup returns CDR1 SGHAT and CDR2 FQNNGV. CDR3 size: 19 residues. V gave up 2 bases and J gave up 3 bases, with 26 bases separating them.

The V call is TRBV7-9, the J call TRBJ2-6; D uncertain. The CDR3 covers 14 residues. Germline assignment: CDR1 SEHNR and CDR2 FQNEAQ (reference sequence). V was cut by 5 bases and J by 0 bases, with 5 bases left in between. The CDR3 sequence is CASSDSSGANVLTF. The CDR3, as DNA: TGTGCCAGCAGCGATAGCTCTGGGGCCAACGTCCTGACTTTC.

CDR3 region: CASSRDRPSYEQYF. The CDR3 bases are TGCGCCAGCAGTCGGGACAGGCCGTCCTACGAGCAGTACTTC. V is TRBV4-3 and J is TRBJ2-7; 8 positions match TRBD1. This CDR3 comprises 14 residues. Germline V gene data show CDR1 as LGHNA and CDR2 as YSLEER. With 6 bases clipped from V and 1 base from J, the junction kept 5 bases outside the gene matches.

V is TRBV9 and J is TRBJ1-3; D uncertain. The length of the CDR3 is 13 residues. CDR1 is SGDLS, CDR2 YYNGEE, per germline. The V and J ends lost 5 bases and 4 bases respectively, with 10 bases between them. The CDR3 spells CASRESGGNTIYF. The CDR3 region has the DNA TGTGCCAGCAGGGAGTCCGGCGGAAACACCATATATTTT.

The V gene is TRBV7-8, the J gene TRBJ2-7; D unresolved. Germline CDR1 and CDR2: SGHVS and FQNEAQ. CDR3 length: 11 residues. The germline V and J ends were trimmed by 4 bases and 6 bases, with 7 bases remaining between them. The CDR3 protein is CASSSTPEQYF. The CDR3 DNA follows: TGTGCCAGCAGCTCCACCCCCGAGCAGTACTTC.

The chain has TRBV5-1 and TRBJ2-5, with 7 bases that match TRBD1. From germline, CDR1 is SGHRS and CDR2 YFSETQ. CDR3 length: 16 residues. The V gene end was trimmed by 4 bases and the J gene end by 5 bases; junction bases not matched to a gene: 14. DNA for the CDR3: TGCGCCAGCAGCGTCCAACAGGGGAGTATCCTGGAGACCCAGTACTTC. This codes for CASSVQQGSILETQYF.

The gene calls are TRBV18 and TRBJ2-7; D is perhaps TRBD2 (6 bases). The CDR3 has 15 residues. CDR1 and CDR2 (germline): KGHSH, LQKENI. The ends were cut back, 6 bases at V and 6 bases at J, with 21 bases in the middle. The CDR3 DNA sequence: TGTGCCAGCTCTCTAACGGGACTGGAAGACGGCGAGCAGTACTTC. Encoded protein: CASSLTGLEDGEQYF.

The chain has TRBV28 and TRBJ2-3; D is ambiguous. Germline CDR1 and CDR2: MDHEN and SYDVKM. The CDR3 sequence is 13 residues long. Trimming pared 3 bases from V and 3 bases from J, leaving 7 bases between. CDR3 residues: CASSFGWTDTQYF. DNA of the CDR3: TGTGCCAGCAGTTTCGGTTGGACAGATACGCAGTATTTT.